Listed below are T cell receptor beta chains from one sample, sequenced in a study of shared clonotypes between healthy human individuals. The assay was immunoSEQ multiplex PCR, and TCRdb's table has in-frame clones only and misses some. The sample has 550,000 to 700,000 clones, roughly 72% seen once. Material for sequencing was memory CD4+ T cells sorted from blood. The receptors stem from a woman aged 30 to 39 in good health. CDR3s include the opening cysteine and the closing phenylalanine or tryptophan. The D gene is left open where the match is weak. A row's size may be missing; if present it is once, few, many or a size class.

TRBV10-3,-,TRBD2,TRBJ2-3,CAISMGEGSTDTQYF,TGTGCCATCTCAATGGGGGAGGGGAGCACAGATACGCAGTATTTT
TRBV19,-,TRBD1,TRBJ1-2,CASSIVPGQGDYGYTF,TGTGCCAGTAGTATCGTTCCGGGACAGGGGGACTATGGCTACACCTTC
TRBV4-2,-,-,TRBJ2-7,CASSQWAALEQYF,TGTGCCAGCAGCCAGTGGGCAGCTTTAGAGCAGTACTTC
TRBV5-1,once,TRBD1,TRBJ2-7,CASSLTGESYGEQYF,TGCGCCAGCAGCTTGACAGGGGAATCCTACGGCGAGCAGTACTTC
TRBV29-1,few,TRBD2,TRBJ2-7,CSVVGAGAGNEQYF,TGCAGCGTTGTAGGAGCGGGAGCGGGAAACGAGCAGTACTTC
TRBV2,-,-,TRBJ2-2,CASSETGTGELFF,TGTGCCAGCAGTGAAACAGGGACCGGGGAGCTGTTTTTT
TRBV19,few,-,TRBJ1-2,CATAALGYGYTF,TGTGCCACCGCCGCCCTTGGCTATGGCTACACCTTC
TRBV28,few,-,TRBJ2-7,CASSSSAQTLYEQYF,TGTGCCAGCAGTTCAAGCGCCCAGACCCTCTACGAGCAGTACTTC
TRBV5-6,many,-,TRBJ2-5,CASSLGQNQETQYF,TGTGCCAGCAGCTTGGGGCAGAACCAAGAGACCCAGTACTTC
TRBV6-6,-,-,TRBJ2-5,CASSTRRGQETQYF,TGTGCCAGCAGTACGCGAAGGGGGCAAGAGACCCAGTACTTC
TRBV29-1,-,TRBD1,TRBJ1-2,CSARGSQGANYGYTF,TGCAGCGCCCGGGGAAGCCAGGGGGCCAACTATGGCTACACCTTC
TRBV6-1,many,TRBD2,TRBJ2-4,CASSEATMGASGTKNIQYF,TGTGCCAGCAGTGAAGCGACAATGGGAGCTAGCGGCACCAAAAACATTCAGTACTTC
TRBV15,-,TRBD2,TRBJ2-1,CATSSRTSGRHNEQFF,TGTGCCACCAGCAGTCGGACTAGCGGAAGACACAATGAGCAGTTCTTC
TRBV5-1,-,-,TRBJ1-4,CASSYRAPTNEKLFF,TGCGCCAGCAGCTACCGGGCACCAACTAATGAAAAACTGTTTTTT
TRBV30,-,TRBD1,TRBJ2-7,CAWRPGQDPYEQYF,TGTGCCTGGAGGCCCGGACAGGACCCCTACGAGCAGTACTTC
TRBV25-1,-,-,TRBJ1-1,CASSEAGRITEAFF,TGTGCCAGCAGTGAGGCAGGGCGAATCACTGAAGCTTTCTTT
TRBV5-4,-,TRBD2,TRBJ2-7,CASSFPASGHYEQYF,TGTGCCAGCAGCTTCCCGGCTAGCGGGCACTACGAGCAGTACTTC
TRBV5-1,-,-,TRBJ1-2,CASSPSLEGHYGYTF,TGCGCCAGCAGCCCAAGCTTAGAGGGTCACTATGGCTACACCTTC
TRBV5-6,few,-,TRBJ1-1,CASSLRRGTEAFF,TGTGCCAGCAGCTTGAGAAGGGGCACTGAAGCTTTCTTT
TRBV6-5,-,-,TRBJ2-4,CASTGGVAKNIQYF,TGTGCCAGCACGGGCGGTGTAGCCAAAAACATTCAGTACTTC
TRBV12-2,-,-,TRBJ2-1,CASRLITGGINNEQFF,TGTGCAAGTCGCTTAATCACGGGAGGCATTAACAATGAGCAGTTCTTC
TRBV28,-,-,TRBJ1-5,CASNTGKMAQHF,TGTGCCAGCAATACGGGAAAGATGGCCCAGCATTTT
TRBV19,-,-,TRBJ1-5,CASSEQPNQPQHF,TGTGCCAGTAGTGAGCAGCCGAATCAGCCCCAGCATTTT
TRBV18,-,-,TRBJ2-2,CASSVGRNTGELFF,TGTGCCAGCTCGGTCGGCAGAAACACCGGGGAGCTGTTTTTT
TRBV5-1,-,-,TRBJ2-7,CASSAGWRLGYEQYF,TGCGCCAGCAGCGCGGGGTGGAGACTAGGATACGAGCAGTACTTC
TRBV5-1,-,-,TRBJ2-5,CASSEAHPQETQYF,TGCGCCAGCAGCGAGGCCCACCCCCAAGAGACCCAGTACTTC
TRBV5-4,-,-,TRBJ2-5,CASSFGLSGGAVTQYF,TGTGCCAGCAGCTTCGGTCTGTCGGGGGGCGCGGTGACCCAGTACTTC
TRBV5-4,-,TRBD1,TRBJ1-1,CASSPGDRWSTEAFF,TGTGCCAGCAGCCCGGGGGACAGGTGGTCCACTGAAGCTTTCTTT
TRBV5-6,few,TRBD1,TRBJ1-1,CASRGTGRTEAFF,TGTGCCAGCAGGGGGACAGGGCGGACTGAAGCTTTCTTT
TRBV7-9,-,-,TRBJ1-4,CASSPTGQVANEKLFF,TGTGCCAGCAGCCCAACAGGGCAGGTAGCTAATGAAAAACTGTTTTTT
TRBV28,-,TRBD1,TRBJ2-3,CACRQGGTDTQYF,TGTGCCTGCAGACAGGGGGGAACAGATACGCAGTATTTT
TRBV28,-,-,TRBJ2-1,CASSAGTRRFF,TGTGCCAGCAGTGCCGGGACTCGGCGGTTCTTC
TRBV20-1,-,-,TRBJ2-5,CSAPSQETQYF,TGCAGTGCCCCTTCTCAAGAGACCCAGTACTTC
TRBV5-4,-,TRBD1,TRBJ1-1,CASSSARDRVVKPEAFF,TGTGCCAGCAGCTCTGCCCGGGACAGGGTTGTGAAACCGGAAGCTTTCTTT
TRBV29-1,-,-,TRBJ2-3,CGVLKGRNPSTDTQYF,TGCGGCGTTCTCAAGGGACGGAACCCAAGCACAGATACGCAGTATTTT
TRBV19,-,TRBD2,TRBJ2-4,CASSTGLAVKNIQYF,TGTGCCAGTAGCACCGGACTAGCGGTAAAAAACATTCAGTACTTC
TRBV18,-,TRBD1,TRBJ1-2,CASSPGGQVFYGYTF,TGTGCCAGCTCACCTGGGGGACAGGTATTCTATGGCTACACCTTC
TRBV5-4,-,-,TRBJ1-3,CASSLARPGRDISGNTIYF,TGTGCCAGCAGCTTGGCCCGACCCGGCAGGGACATATCTGGAAACACCATATATTTT
TRBV6-5,few,-,TRBJ1-4,CASSYTGANEKLFF,TGTGCCAGCAGTTACACGGGGGCCAATGAAAAACTGTTTTTT
TRBV27,once,-,TRBJ1-5,CASSQDGLSNQPQHF,TGTGCCAGCAGTCAAGACGGACTGAGCAATCAGCCCCAGCATTTT
TRBV5-1,-,-,TRBJ2-2,CASSSQGSTGELFF,TGCGCCAGCAGCTCACAGGGATCCACCGGGGAGCTGTTTTTT
TRBV5-6,few,-,TRBJ1-4,CASSLWGGTNEKLFF,TGTGCCAGCAGCTTGTGGGGTGGGACTAATGAAAAACTGTTTTTT